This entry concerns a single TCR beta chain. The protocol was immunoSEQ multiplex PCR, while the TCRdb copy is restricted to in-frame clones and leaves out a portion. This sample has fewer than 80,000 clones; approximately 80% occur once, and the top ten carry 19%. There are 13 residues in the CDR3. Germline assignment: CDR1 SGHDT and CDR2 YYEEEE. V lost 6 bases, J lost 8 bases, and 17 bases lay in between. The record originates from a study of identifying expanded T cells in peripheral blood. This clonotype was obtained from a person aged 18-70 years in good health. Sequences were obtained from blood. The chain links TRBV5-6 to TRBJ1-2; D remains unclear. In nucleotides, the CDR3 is TGTGCCAGCAACGAACTTCGACAATCCGGCTACACCTTC. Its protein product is CASNELRQSGYTF.